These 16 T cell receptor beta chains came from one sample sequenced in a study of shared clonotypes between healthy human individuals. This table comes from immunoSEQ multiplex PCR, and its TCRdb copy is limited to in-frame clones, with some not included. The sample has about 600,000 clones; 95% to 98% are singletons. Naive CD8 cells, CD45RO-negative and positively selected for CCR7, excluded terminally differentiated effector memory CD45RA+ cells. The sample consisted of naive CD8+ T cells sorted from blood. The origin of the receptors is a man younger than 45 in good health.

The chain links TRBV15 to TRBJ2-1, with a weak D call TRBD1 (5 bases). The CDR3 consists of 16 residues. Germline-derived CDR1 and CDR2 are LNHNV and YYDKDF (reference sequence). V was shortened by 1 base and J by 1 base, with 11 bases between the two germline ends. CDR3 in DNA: TGTGCCACCAGCAGAGTCGATCACAGGTCCTACAATGAGCAGTTCTTC. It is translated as CATSRVDHRSYNEQFF.

CDR3 amino acids: CASGINGPEQFF. CDR3 in DNA: TGTGCCAGCGGAATAAACGGTCCTGAGCAGTTCTTC. This chain joins TRBV27 and TRBJ2-1; no clear D gene. This CDR3 region has 12 residues. The V gene's germline CDR1 is MNHEY and CDR2 SMNVEV (reference sequence). Trimming removed 8 bases from V and 9 bases from J, with 14 bases in between.

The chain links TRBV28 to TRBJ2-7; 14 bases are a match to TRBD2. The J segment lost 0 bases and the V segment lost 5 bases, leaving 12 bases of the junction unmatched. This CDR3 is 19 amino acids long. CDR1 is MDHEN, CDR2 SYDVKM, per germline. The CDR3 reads CASSLNHIGTSGSSYEQYF. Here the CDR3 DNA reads TGTGCCAGCAGTCTCAACCACATAGGGACTAGCGGGAGCTCCTACGAGCAGTACTTC.

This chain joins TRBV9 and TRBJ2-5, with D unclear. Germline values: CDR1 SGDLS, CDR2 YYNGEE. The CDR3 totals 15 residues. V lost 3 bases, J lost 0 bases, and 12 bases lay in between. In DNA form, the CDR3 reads TGTGCCAGCAGCGCCCACGACGCAAACCAAGAGACCCAGTACTTC. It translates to CASSAHDANQETQYF. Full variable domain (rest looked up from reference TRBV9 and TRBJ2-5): DSGVTQTPKHLITATGQRVTLRCSPRSGDLSVYWYQQSLDQGLQFLIQYYNGEERAKGNILERFSAQQFPDLHSELNLSSLELGDSALYFCASSAHDANQETQYFGPGTRLLVL.

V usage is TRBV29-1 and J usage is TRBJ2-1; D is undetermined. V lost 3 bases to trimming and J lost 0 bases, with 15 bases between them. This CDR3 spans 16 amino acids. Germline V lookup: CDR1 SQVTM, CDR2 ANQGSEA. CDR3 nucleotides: TGCAGCGTTGAGGACCGTCGATACGACTCCTACAATGAGCAGTTCTTC. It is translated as CSVEDRRYDSYNEQFF.

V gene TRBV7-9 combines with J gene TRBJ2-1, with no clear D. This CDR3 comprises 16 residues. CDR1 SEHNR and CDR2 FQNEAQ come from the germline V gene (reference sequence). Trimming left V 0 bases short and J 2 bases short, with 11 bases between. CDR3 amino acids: CASSLAEQKAYNEQFF. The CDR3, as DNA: TGTGCCAGCAGCTTAGCGGAGCAGAAGGCCTACAATGAGCAGTTCTTC.

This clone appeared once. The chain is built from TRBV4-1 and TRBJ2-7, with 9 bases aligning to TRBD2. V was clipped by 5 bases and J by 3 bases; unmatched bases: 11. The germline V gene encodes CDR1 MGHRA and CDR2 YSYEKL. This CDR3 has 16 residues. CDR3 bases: TGCGCCAGCAGCACATTAGCGGGAGTGGCGATCTACGAGCAGTACTTC. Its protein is CASSTLAGVAIYEQYF.

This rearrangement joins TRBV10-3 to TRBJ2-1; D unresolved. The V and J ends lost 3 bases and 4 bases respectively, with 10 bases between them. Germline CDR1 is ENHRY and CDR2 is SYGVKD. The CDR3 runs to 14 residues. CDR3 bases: TGTGCCATCAGTGACAGCGCGAGTTACAATGAGCAGTTCTTC. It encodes CAISDSASYNEQFF.

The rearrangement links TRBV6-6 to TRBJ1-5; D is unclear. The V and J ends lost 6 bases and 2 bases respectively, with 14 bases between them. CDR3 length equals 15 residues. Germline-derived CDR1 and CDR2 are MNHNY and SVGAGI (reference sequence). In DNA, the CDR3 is TGTGCCAGCAGCCACGCCGGGGTGGGCAATCAGCCCCAGCATTTT. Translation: CASSHAGVGNQPQHF.

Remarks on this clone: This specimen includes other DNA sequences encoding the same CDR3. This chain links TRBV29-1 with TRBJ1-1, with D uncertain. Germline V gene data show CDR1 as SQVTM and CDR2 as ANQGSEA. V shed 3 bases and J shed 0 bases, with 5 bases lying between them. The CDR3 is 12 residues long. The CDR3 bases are TGCAGCGTTGACAGTATGAACACTGAAGCTTTCTTT. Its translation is CSVDSMNTEAFF.

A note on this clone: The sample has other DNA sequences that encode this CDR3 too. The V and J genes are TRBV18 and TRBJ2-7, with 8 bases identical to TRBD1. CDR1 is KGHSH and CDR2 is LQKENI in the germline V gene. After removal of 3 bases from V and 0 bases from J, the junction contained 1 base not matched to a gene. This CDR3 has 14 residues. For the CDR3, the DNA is TGTGCCAGCTCACCTGGACAGGGCTCCTACGAGCAGTACTTC. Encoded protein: CASSPGQGSYEQYF.

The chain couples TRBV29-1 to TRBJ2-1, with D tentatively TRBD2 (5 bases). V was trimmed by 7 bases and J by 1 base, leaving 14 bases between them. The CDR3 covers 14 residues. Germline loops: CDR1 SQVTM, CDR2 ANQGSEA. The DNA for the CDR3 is TGCAGCGCATATCGGGAAACTTCCTACAATGAGCAGTTCTTC. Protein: CSAYRETSYNEQFF.

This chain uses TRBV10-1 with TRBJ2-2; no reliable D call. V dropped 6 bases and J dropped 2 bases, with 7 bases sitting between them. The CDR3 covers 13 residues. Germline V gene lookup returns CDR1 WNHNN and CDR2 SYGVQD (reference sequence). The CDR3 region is CASRKGNTGELFF. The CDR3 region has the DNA TGCGCCAGCAGAAAGGGAAACACCGGGGAGCTGTTTTTT.

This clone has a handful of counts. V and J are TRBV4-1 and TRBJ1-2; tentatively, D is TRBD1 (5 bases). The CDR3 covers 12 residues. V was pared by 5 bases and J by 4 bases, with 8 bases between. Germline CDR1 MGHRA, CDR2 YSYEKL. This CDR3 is CASSDSSYGYTF. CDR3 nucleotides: TGCGCCAGCAGCGACAGTTCCTATGGCTACACCTTC.

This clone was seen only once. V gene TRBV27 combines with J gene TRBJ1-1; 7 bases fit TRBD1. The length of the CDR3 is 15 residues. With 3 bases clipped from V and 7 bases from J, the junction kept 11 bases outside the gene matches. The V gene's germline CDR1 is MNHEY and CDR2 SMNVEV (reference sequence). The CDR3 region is CASSFFARGGHEAFF. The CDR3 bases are TGTGCCAGCAGTTTCTTCGCCAGGGGGGGCCATGAAGCTTTCTTT.

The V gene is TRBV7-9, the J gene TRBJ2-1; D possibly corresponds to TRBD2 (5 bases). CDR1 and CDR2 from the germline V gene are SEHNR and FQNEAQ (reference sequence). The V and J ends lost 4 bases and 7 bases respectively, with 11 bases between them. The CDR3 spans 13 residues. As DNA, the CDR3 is TGTGCCAGCAGCTCCTCGGGGATGAATGAGCAGTTCTTC. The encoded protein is CASSSSGMNEQFF. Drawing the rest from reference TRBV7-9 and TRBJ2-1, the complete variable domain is DTGVSQNPRHKITKRGQNVTFRCDPISEHNRLYWYRQTLGQGPEFLTYFQNEAQLEKSRLLSDRFSAERPKGSFSTLEIQRTEQGDSAMYLCASSSSGMNEQFFGPGTRLTVL.